The 25 T cell receptor beta chains reported below all come from one sample, sequenced in a study of blood T cell repertoires in COVID-19. The assay was immunoSEQ multiplex PCR, and TCRdb's table has in-frame clones only and misses some. Here the sample spans about 72,000 clones, 91% being singletons. Sequencing was done on a sample of peripheral blood. These receptors were taken from a human donor in a cohort sampled during active COVID-19.

The CDR3 DNA reads as TGTGCCACCAGCAGAGCACGTAAAGAGCTCTATGGCTACACCTTC. It is translated as CATSRARKELYGYTF. The chain joins TRBV15 to TRBJ1-2; D unclear. The CDR3 is made up of 15 amino acids. Per germline, CDR1 LNHNV and CDR2 YYDKDF (reference sequence). The V gene lost 1 base and the J gene lost 4 bases, with 13 bases spanning the gap.

As regards this clone: An end of the junction differs from the germline gene, which may be a read error. The J gene is TRBJ2-7, the V gene TRBV7-2, with 7 bases that match TRBD2. CDR1 is SGHTA, CDR2 FQGNSA, per germline. The CDR3 runs to 13 residues. DNA of the CDR3: TGTGCCAGCAGCTACCCTCCAGCGGGGCCCCACCACTTC. Its translation: CASSYPPAGPHHF. Based on the CDR3 plus reference TRBV7-2 and TRBJ2-7, the full variable domain is GAGVSQSPSNKVTEKGKDVELRCDPISGHTALYWYRQSLGQGLEFLIYFQGNSAPDKSGLPSDRFSAERTGGSVSTLTIQRTQQEDSAVYLCASSYPPAGPHHFGPGTRLTVT.

The rearrangement links TRBV20-1 to TRBJ2-7, with 10 bases identical to TRBD2. The CDR3 runs 15 residues. V dropped 3 bases and J dropped 1; count of bases not matched to a gene: 6. The germline gives CDR1 DFQATT, CDR2 SNEGSKA (reference sequence). The CDR3 DNA is TGCAGTGCTAGTCGAATAGCGGGAGGTTCCTACGAGCAGTACTTC. Residues: CSASRIAGGSYEQYF.

The V call is TRBV29-1, the J call TRBJ2-2, with 10 bases identical to TRBD1. The CDR3 runs 13 residues. From germline, CDR1 is SQVTM and CDR2 ANQGSEA. V lost 6 bases, J lost 5 bases, and 3 bases stayed unmatched. The CDR3 spells CSVDRGNTGELFF. CDR3 DNA sequence: TGCAGCGTGGACAGGGGGAATACCGGGGAGCTGTTTTTT.

This clone was detected once. The CDR3 sequence is CAISESEDTETGSPINYGYTF. As DNA, the CDR3 is TGTGCCATCAGTGAGTCAGAAGACACGGAAACAGGGAGCCCAATTAACTATGGCTACACCTTC. The chain recombines TRBV10-3 with TRBJ1-2; weak D call: TRBD1 (6 bases). V lost 0 bases, J lost 1 base, and 27 bases lay in between. CDR1 is ENHRY and CDR2 is SYGVKD in the germline V gene. The CDR3 length is 21 residues.

This chain connects TRBV15 to TRBJ2-5; weak D call: TRBD1 (5 bases). Deletions cut 0 bases from V and 1 base from J, with 6 bases between. The germline V gene encodes CDR1 LNHNV and CDR2 YYDKDF (reference sequence). There are 14 residues in the CDR3. This CDR3 is CATSRDQGQETQYF. DNA for the CDR3: TGTGCCACCAGCAGAGACCAGGGCCAAGAGACCCAGTACTTC.

The chain has TRBV13 and TRBJ1-2; 9 bases fit TRBD1. With V trimmed by 5 bases and J by 4 bases, 11 bases remained unmatched. Germline CDR1 is PRHDT and CDR2 is FYEKMQ (reference sequence). This CDR3 contains 16 residues. The CDR3 region has the DNA TGTGCCAGCAGCGGCCCGGGACAGGGAAGGTTCTATGGCTACACCTTC. As protein: CASSGPGQGRFYGYTF. The whole variable domain, filled in from reference TRBV13 and TRBJ1-2, reads AAGVIQSPRHLIKEKRETATLKCYPIPRHDTVYWYQQGPGQDPQFLISFYEKMQSDKGSIPDRFSAQQFSDYHSELNMSSLELGDSALYFCASSGPGQGRFYGYTFGSGTRLTVV.

The chain couples TRBV4-3 to TRBJ1-2; TRBD1 might be the D (6 bases). The CDR3 totals 19 residues. Germline V gene lookup returns CDR1 LGHNA and CDR2 YSLEER. V was shortened by 1 base and J by 0 bases, with 21 bases between the two germline ends. Written as DNA, the CDR3 is TGCGCCAGCAGCCAAGGAGGCATCGGGGACACAAATTCTAACTATGGCTACACCTTC. This translates into CASSQGGIGDTNSNYGYTF.

The V gene is TRBV11-1, the J gene TRBJ2-4; 9 nucleotides align to TRBD2. The ends lost 5 bases at V and 1 base at J; junction bases unmatched: 6. Germline V gives CDR1 SGHAT, CDR2 FQDESV (reference sequence). The CDR3 sequence is 16 residues long. The DNA for the CDR3 is TGTGCCAGCAGCCCCGGGACTAGCTGGGCCAAAAACATTCAGTACTTC. Amino acid sequence: CASSPGTSWAKNIQYF. The full variable domain, in which reference TRBV11-1 and TRBJ2-4 provide the parts outside the CDR3, is EAEVAQSPRYKITEKSQAVAFWCDPISGHATLYWYRQILGQGPELLVQFQDESVVDDSQLPKDRFSAERLKGVDSTLKIQPAELGDSAMYLCASSPGTSWAKNIQYFGAGTRLSVL.

The rearrangement joins TRBV7-9 to TRBJ2-1; 8 bases are a match to TRBD1. The V gene's germline CDR1 is SEHNR and CDR2 FQNEAQ (reference sequence). The ends lost 4 bases at V and 8 bases at J; junction bases unmatched: 4. The CDR3 covers 13 residues. The CDR3 DNA reads TGTGCCAGCAGCTCTTCAGGGGGCTATGAGCAGTTCTTC. Protein: CASSSSGGYEQFF.

The chain recombines TRBV7-2 with TRBJ2-3; tentatively, D is TRBD2 (6 bases). The CDR3 runs to 13 residues. The ends were cut back, 5 bases at V and 1 base at J, with 7 bases in the middle. Germline loops: CDR1 SGHTA, CDR2 FQGNSA. DNA for the CDR3: TGTGCCAGCAGCCCGGGGGGCACAGATACGCAGTATTTT. Translated: CASSPGGTDTQYF. Combining the CDR3 with reference TRBV7-2 and TRBJ2-3 gives the whole variable domain GAGVSQSPSNKVTEKGKDVELRCDPISGHTALYWYRQSLGQGLEFLIYFQGNSAPDKSGLPSDRFSAERTGGSVSTLTIQRTQQEDSAVYLCASSPGGTDTQYFGPGTRLTVL.

The chain links TRBV18 to TRBJ2-7, with 9 bases matching TRBD2. Germline V lookup: CDR1 KGHSH, CDR2 LQKENI. The CDR3 loop spans 15 amino acids. The trim removed 5 bases at V and 7 bases at J, leaving 12 bases unmatched. In DNA, the CDR3 is TGTGCCAGCTCAGGACTAGCGCCCTTTTTGAGGGAGCAGTACTTC. Translation: CASSGLAPFLREQYF.

This chain joins TRBV5-5 and TRBJ2-7; 11 nucleotides match TRBD2. The trim removed 0 bases at V and 0 bases at J, leaving 8 bases unmatched. The CDR3 covers 18 residues. Germline values: CDR1 SGHKS, CDR2 YYEKEE (reference sequence). In DNA, the CDR3 is TGTGCCAGCAGCTTGGGGGCATTACTAGCGGGGGACTCCTACGAGCAGTACTTC. It translates to CASSLGALLAGDSYEQYF.

This clone was observed a few times. The chain couples TRBV20-1 to TRBJ1-6; 8 bases line up with TRBD1. Losses at the gene ends were 3 bases for V and 10 bases for J; bases not matched to a gene: 5. This CDR3 is 13 amino acids long. Germline-derived CDR1 and CDR2 are DFQATT and SNEGSKA (reference sequence). CDR3 bases: TGCAGTGCTAGTACAGGGGGTGGATCACCCCTCCACTTT. Translated, it gives CSASTGGGSPLHF.

This chain uses TRBV7-8 with TRBJ2-3, with 7 bases lining up with TRBD2. CDR1 is SGHVS, CDR2 FQNEAQ, per germline. The CDR3 consists of 14 residues. The ends lost 5 bases at V and 6 bases at J; junction bases unmatched: 8. The CDR3 loop is CASSRYAGEDTQYF. In DNA form, the CDR3 reads TGTGCCAGCAGCCGGTACGCGGGGGAGGATACGCAGTATTTT. The variable domain in full, completed from reference TRBV7-8 and TRBJ2-3, reads GAGVSQSPRYKVAKRGQDVALRCDPISGHVSLFWYQQALGQGPEFLTYFQNEAQLDKSGLPSDRFFAERPEGSVSTLKIQRTQQEDSAVYLCASSRYAGEDTQYFGPGTRLTVL.

The CDR3 DNA reads as TGTGCTAGTGGCCAAGACAGGGGTGAAGCTTTCTTT. This translates into CASGQDRGEAFF. This chain links TRBV12-5 with TRBJ1-1; 8 nucleotides agree with TRBD1. Germline V CDR1 and CDR2: LGHNT, FRNRAP. The trim removed 6 bases at V and 7 bases at J, leaving 4 bases unmatched. CDR3 size: 12 residues.

This chain links TRBV7-3 with TRBJ2-7; D not certain. The CDR3 covers 14 residues. CDR1 and CDR2 (germline): SGHTA, FQGTGA. Between the trimmed V and J ends, which lost 3 bases and 0 bases, there was a span of 9 bases. In DNA, the CDR3 is TGTGCCAGCAGCTTCCGGTCGCCCTCCTACGAGCAGTACTTC. Translating it yields CASSFRSPSYEQYF.

The chain joins TRBV19 to TRBJ1-2, with D unclear. Per the germline V gene, CDR1 is LNHDA and CDR2 is SQIVND (reference sequence). Trimming removed 0 bases at V and 8 bases at J, with 13 bases between. There are 14 residues in the CDR3. Here the CDR3 DNA reads TGTGCCAGTAGTATAGATAGGACTATCCGCGGCTACACCTTC. Its translation: CASSIDRTIRGYTF. Supplemented by reference TRBV19 and TRBJ1-2, the full variable domain reads DGGITQSPKYLFRKEGQNVTLSCEQNLNHDAMYWYRQDPGQGLRLIYYSQIVNDFQKGDIAEGYSVSREKKESFPLTVTSAQKNPTAFYLCASSIDRTIRGYTFGSGTRLTVV.

The chain carries TRBV7-9 and TRBJ1-2, with a tentative D call TRBD1 (5 bases). V gave up 4 bases and J gave up 3 bases, with 27 bases separating them. Per germline, CDR1 SEHNR and CDR2 FQNEAQ (reference sequence). This CDR3 spans 19 amino acids. For the CDR3, the DNA is TGTGCCAGCAGCTCCCCACCACCGACAGCCACCGCGCCTCACTATGGCTACACCTTC. This gives the protein CASSSPPPTATAPHYGYTF.

J is TRBJ1-5 and V is TRBV28; D is unresolved. Between the trimmed V and J ends, which lost 4 bases and 6 bases, there was a span of 7 bases. Germline-derived CDR1 and CDR2 are MDHEN and SYDVKM. This CDR3 region has 12 residues. The CDR3 sequence: CASSSGSQPQHF. The CDR3 nucleotides are TGTGCCAGCAGTTCGGGAAGTCAGCCCCAGCATTTT.

V usage is TRBV5-1 and J usage is TRBJ2-2, with D perhaps matching TRBD2 (5 bases). From germline, CDR1 is SGHRS and CDR2 YFSETQ. The CDR3 sequence is 14 residues long. Trimming removed 2 bases from V and 7 bases from J, with 12 bases in between. DNA of the CDR3: TGCGCCAGCAGCTTCCGGGCAGGAGGCGGGGAGCTGTTTTTT. Protein product: CASSFRAGGGELFF.

The V call is TRBV12-3 or TRBV12-4, the J call TRBJ1-1; no definite D call. V was pared by 6 bases and J by 3 bases, with 11 bases between. CDR3 length equals 13 residues. The DNA of the CDR3 is TGTGCCAGCAGACCCTTGAGGGACACTGAAGCTTTCTTT. Its protein is CASRPLRDTEAFF.

A single count supports this clone. The chain links TRBV5-8 to TRBJ2-3; TRBD1 agrees at 11 bases. Trimming took 0 bases from V and 5 from J; bases not matched to a gene: 5. This CDR3 is 16 amino acids long. Per the germline V gene, CDR1 is SGHTS and CDR2 is YDEGEE. The CDR3 DNA reads as TGTGCCAGCAGCTTGGGGGACAGGGGGAGGGAAGATACGCAGTATTTT. Protein product: CASSLGDRGREDTQYF.

The chain recombines TRBV3-1 (or the pseudogene TRBV3-2) with TRBJ1-2; a weak D match, TRBD1 (6 bases). This CDR3 has 15 amino acids. Germline V gene sequence: CDR1 LGHDT, CDR2 YNNKEL (reference sequence). Trimming left V 4 bases short and J 6 bases short, with 18 bases between. The CDR3 loop is CASSRSGGGADGYTF. The CDR3 region has the DNA TGTGCCAGCAGCCGTTCGGGGGGGGGCGCGGATGGCTACACCTTC.

The V and J genes are TRBV29-1 and TRBJ1-2, with D hard to call. The V and J ends lost 6 bases and 3 bases respectively, with 14 bases between them. The CDR3 contains 13 residues. Per germline, CDR1 SQVTM and CDR2 ANQGSEA. CDR3 region: CSVATMRDYGYTF. CDR3 nucleotides: TGCAGCGTCGCTACGATGCGGGACTATGGCTACACCTTC.